This entry describes one T cell receptor (beta chain). Which antigen it targets is not known. Base qualities are not provided; no much larger clone lies one nucleotide away. Another Seattle source contributed samples from volunteer blood donors who had recovered from COVID-19. The collaborating institutions used their own protocols to collect whole blood in K2EDTA tubes. Collaborator samples were shipped for TCRbeta analysis as frozen whole blood, isolated PBMCs, or DNA extracted from either sample type. This entry comes from a study of blood T cell repertoires in COVID-19 (dated by TCRdb to between 2020 and 2021). At the level of the whole study: Samples covering the acute and convalescent phases of COVID-19 were provided by collaborators in the United States, Italy and Spain. The prospective study material was composed of cDNA or gDNA derived from T cells, B-cell-depleted T cells, or PBMCs. The dataset comprised deeply sampled blood TCRbeta repertoires from subjects exposed to, actively infected with, or recovered from COVID-19. The repertoires were released in a freely available public database intended as a resource for research on the immune response to SARS-CoV-2. The samples were drawn from two sources: the first 160 participants of the ongoing ImmuneRACE study, and 1,000 to 1,500 subjects contributed by 6 global collaborators. The sample metadata nearly always contained a de-identified subject ID, COVID-19 status, age in years and sex. Where HLA class I and class II types were available, the types were taken from metadata supplied by the sample provider, not from assay-based typing.

Points the paper makes about the study in general: Clinical and demographic metadata were provided uncurated, with the amount varying by source and participant.

The immunoSEQ Assay, a bias-controlled multiplex PCR, was used to amplify TCRbeta CDR3 regions from genomic DNA. Per the source publication's procedure: Within the assay, amplification of reference gene primers was used to estimate how many nucleated cells each sample contained. To quantify the absolute abundance of each unique TCRbeta CDR3 rearrangement, sequence reads were collapsed and filtered. Productive Simpson clonality was computed per sample as the square root of Simpson's diversity index over productive rearrangements. The clones in this table, taken by TCRdb from immuneACCESS, are in-frame only. Not every clone is retained; where verified, under half of the shortfall comes from an unresolved V gene, and the cause of the rest is unknown. The D gene and trimming were derived from the DNA, and the V and J assignments and clone size from that table. The sample table holds 200,000 to 300,000 clones, of which about nine tenths were seen once. The ten largest clones capture more than 1.3% of the sample.

The germline ends are 18 bases apart after V is trimmed by 5 bases and J by 7 bases. The CDR3 has 15 amino acids, counting the end cysteine and phenylalanine. Of the read, only the CDR3 DNA is kept; its 45 bases are in frame from base 1. The germline V gene (reference sequence) gives CDR1 as MNHEY and CDR2 as SMNVEV. This TCR was sampled from a woman aged 40-49 years who had recovered from COVID-19. Sequenced input: peripheral blood. In this chain, TRBV27 is recombined with TRBJ2-1; matching of 6 bases hints at TRBD1 as the D gene. The CDR3 corresponds to CASSPRQAGANEQFF. The DNA sequence is given as TGTGCCAGCAGTCCAAGACAGGCCGGTGCAAATGAGCAGTTCTTC.